Shown below are 2 T cell receptor beta chains from a single sample sequenced in a study of blood T cells in healthy people across ages. With a J-beta primer mix and a sample-barcoded 5' primer, a second PCR ran about 6 to 11 cycles. TCRdb reprocessed the 5' RACE reads via MiXCR and lists one record per CDR3 protein. The sample lists around 1,700,000 distinct CDR3 sequences, under 30% occurring once. Sequenced: blood. The source of these receptors is a woman younger than 45 in good health.

In its sample, this clonotype was seen a few times. The V gene is TRBV3-1, the J gene TRBJ1-5, with unresolved D. The CDR3 spans 14 residues. Germline assignment: CDR1 LGHDT and CDR2 YNNKEL (reference sequence). Trimming pared 3 bases from V and 4 bases from J, leaving 10 bases between. CDR3 residues: CASSQTGANQPQHF. CDR3 DNA sequence: TGTGCCAGCAGCCAGACGGGAGCAAATCAGCCCCAGCATTTT. Full variable domain (rest looked up from reference TRBV3-1 and TRBJ1-5): DTAVSQTPKYLVTQMGNDKSIKCEQNLGHDTMYWYKQDSKKFLKIMFSYNNKELIINETVPNRFSPKSPDKAHLNLHINSLELGDSAVYFCASSQTGANQPQHFGDGTRLSIL.

The chain employs TRBV9 and TRBJ1-2; D not resolved. CDR1 SGDLS and CDR2 YYNGEE come from the germline V gene. V lost 4 bases, J lost 2 bases, and 12 bases lay in between. This CDR3 region has 14 residues. CDR3 in amino acids: CASSLHGTNYGYTF. The CDR3 DNA follows: TGTGCCAGCAGCCTACACGGCACGAACTATGGCTACACCTTC.